This T cell receptor beta chain was identified during a study of T cells after yellow fever vaccination. Study overall: Fractions of low cell number were prepared using SMART-Seq v4 Ultra Low Input.

Germline CDR1 and CDR2: KGHSH and LQKENI. CDR3 length equals 15 residues. Findings of the study overall: CD4 and CD8 compartments shared a small share of clonotypes. Sorted repertoires could include abundant contaminating clonotypes from bulk cells.

A 5'RACE template-switching step, the method used to make TCR cDNA, added a universal primer site and UMIs. A single record per CDR3 protein comes from TCRdb applying MiXCR to the 5' RACE reads. The table includes about 300,000 distinct CDR3 sequences, roughly 7% detected once. This clonotype has just a few counts. Its specificity is not known. Sequence at one end of the junction differs from germline and may be a read error. This chain uses TRBV18 with TRBJ2-5; D unresolved. Sequenced material: PBMCs, taken roughly 46 days after the first yellow fever vaccination. The sequence was obtained from a man aged 18 to 30 who received the YFV17D yellow fever vaccine. The CDR3 loop reads CASSPYLTDQETQYF. The CDR3 DNA reads as TGTGCCAGCTCACCCTACCTGACGGACCAGGAGACCCAGTACTTC.